The 28 T cell receptor beta chains below come from one sample, sequenced in a study of early T cells in non-severe SARS-CoV-2 infection. In TCRdb, the 5' RACE reads were re-called with MiXCR into one record per CDR3 protein. Of 65,000 to 95,000 distinct CDR3 sequences listed, roughly a sixth were seen once; the top ten hold 2.5% to 3%. Sequencing was carried out using whole blood. Receptors were obtained from an adult who was a healthcare worker with PCR-confirmed SARS-CoV-2 infection or an uninfected control (not recorded which).

This clonotype was observed a handful of times. The V and J genes are TRBV6-5 and TRBJ1-1, with D maybe TRBD1 (6 bases). From germline, CDR1 is MNHEY and CDR2 SVGAGI. V gave up 6 bases and J gave up 4 bases, with 18 bases separating them. The CDR3 contains 15 residues. As DNA, the CDR3 is TGTGCCAGCAGACCGATGGACAGTTGGGTCACTGAAGCTTTCTTT. Its translation: CASRPMDSWVTEAFF.

The V and J genes are TRBV15 and TRBJ1-3, with D hard to call. Germline values: CDR1 LNHNV, CDR2 YYDKDF (reference sequence). The CDR3 sequence is 16 residues long. Trimming cost V 0 bases and J 6 bases, with 15 bases left between them. CDR3 residues: CATSREKGLTENTIYF. The CDR3 coding sequence is TGTGCCACCAGCAGAGAGAAGGGTCTGACTGAAAACACCATATATTTT.

The chain is built from TRBV7-9 and TRBJ1-3; 7 nucleotides line up with TRBD1. With V trimmed by 5 bases and J by 4 bases, 5 bases remained unmatched. Germline V lookup: CDR1 SEHNR, CDR2 FQNEAQ (reference sequence). This CDR3 has 14 residues. CDR3 region: CASSRGQVGNTIYF. In DNA form, the CDR3 reads TGTGCCAGCAGCCGCGGACAGGTCGGAAACACCATATATTTT.

The chain uses TRBV7-8 and TRBJ2-1; 9 nucleotides line up with TRBD1. CDR3 length: 16 residues. Germline-derived CDR1 and CDR2 are SGHVS and FQNEAQ. V was pared by 2 bases and J by 4 bases, with 6 bases of the junction left unmatched. CDR3 residues: CASSLSGTGIYNEQFF. As DNA, the CDR3 is TGTGCCAGCAGCTTAAGCGGGACAGGGATTTACAATGAGCAGTTCTTC.

The rearrangement uses TRBV5-4 and TRBJ2-7; D is uncertain. CDR1 is SGHNT, CDR2 YYREEE, per germline (reference sequence). The CDR3 runs to 14 residues. The V gene lost 4 bases and the J gene lost 2 bases, with 13 bases spanning the gap. Here the CDR3 reads CASSPPTRPYEQYF. CDR3 DNA sequence: TGTGCCAGCAGCCCCCCGACTCGACCCTACGAGCAGTACTTC.

This clonotype has a count of ten or more. This rearrangement joins TRBV28 to TRBJ1-2; 8 positions match TRBD1. Germline V gene data show CDR1 as MDHEN and CDR2 as SYDVKM. With 4 bases clipped from V and 13 bases from J, the junction kept 17 bases outside the gene matches. The CDR3 runs 15 residues. The CDR3 is CASSSTHPGQGRGTF. In DNA form, the CDR3 reads TGTGCCAGCAGTTCAACCCATCCTGGACAGGGTAGGGGCACCTTC.

This clonotype occurred a few times. The J gene is TRBJ2-7, the V gene TRBV6-5, with D maybe TRBD2 (5 bases). V was trimmed by 4 bases and J by 4 bases, leaving 20 bases between them. This CDR3 contains 16 residues. CDR1 is MNHEY and CDR2 is SVGAGI in the germline V gene. CDR3 sequence reads: CASSSIRGVVIYEQYF. For the CDR3, the DNA is TGTGCCAGCAGTTCTATTCGGGGAGTAGTTATATACGAGCAGTACTTC.

This clonotype was observed a handful of times. V usage is TRBV30 and J usage is TRBJ2-1; D is possibly TRBD2 (5 bases). Trimming stripped 3 bases from V and 8 bases from J, with 17 bases between. Germline-derived CDR1 and CDR2 are GTSNPN and SVGIG (reference sequence). CDR3 length equals 14 residues. CDR3 sequence (DNA): TGTGCCTGGAGGAAGGTAGCAGAGGGCTATGAGCAGTTCTTC. This codes for CAWRKVAEGYEQFF.

About this clonotype: Sequence at one end of the junction differs from germline and may be a read error. The rearrangement links TRBV28 to TRBJ2-4; 11 bases match TRBD2. The CDR3 is made up of 15 amino acids. Germline lookup yields CDR1 MDHEN and CDR2 SYDVKM. The CDR3 DNA reads TGTGCCAGCGGTTTCGCGGCTAGCGGGGGGCTCTCTCAGTACTTC. Translated: CASGFAASGGLSQYF.

This CDR3 is CASSLTSGGANEQFF. The CDR3 region has the DNA TGTGCCAGCAGTTTGACCAGCGGGGGGGCCAATGAGCAGTTCTTC. The chain has TRBV12-3 or TRBV12-4 and TRBJ2-1, with TRBD2 matching 10 bases. V was clipped by 3 bases and J by 6 bases; unmatched bases: 5. The CDR3 contains 15 residues.

This clonotype was counted between two and nine times. V is TRBV19 and J is TRBJ1-3, with a weak D call TRBD1 (5 bases). The V gene's germline CDR1 is LNHDA and CDR2 SQIVND (reference sequence). This CDR3 has 16 amino acids. V lost 3 bases and J lost 2, with 14 bases in between. The DNA for the CDR3 is TGTGCCAGTAGTATTGGGGGACTCAGAACTGGAAACACCATATATTTT. It specifies CASSIGGLRTGNTIYF.

This rearrangement joins TRBV9 to TRBJ2-1, with TRBD1 matching over 7 bases. Trimming removed 0 bases from V and 3 bases from J; junction bases left unmatched: 3. There are 15 residues in the CDR3. In germline, CDR1 is SGDLS, CDR2 YYNGEE. The CDR3: CASSVVGDSYNEQFF. CDR3 in DNA: TGTGCCAGCAGCGTAGTAGGGGACAGCTACAATGAGCAGTTCTTC.

This clonotype was observed a few times. This sequence joins TRBV12-3 or TRBV12-4 and TRBJ2-7; D possibly corresponds to TRBD2 (6 bases). With 5 bases removed from V and 6 bases from J, the gap between germline ends came to 14 bases. This CDR3 is built from 13 residues. For the CDR3, the DNA is TGTGCCAGCAGTCTCCCTCCTAGCGCCGAGCAGTACTTC. Translated, it gives CASSLPPSAEQYF.

This clonotype was counted a single time. This rearrangement joins TRBV30 to TRBJ2-2; no definite D call. Deletions cut 1 base from V and 7 bases from J, with 7 bases between. This CDR3 region has 12 residues. The germline V gene encodes CDR1 GTSNPN and CDR2 SVGIG (reference sequence). The chain's CDR3 is CAWSELGGELFF. CDR3 nucleotides: TGTGCCTGGAGTGAGCTAGGCGGGGAGCTGTTTTTT.

A few counts support this clonotype. The V call is TRBV5-4, the J call TRBJ2-2; D might be TRBD2 (6 bases). Germline CDR1 reads SGHNT; CDR2 reads YYREEE (reference sequence). The CDR3 extends over 15 amino acids. V was trimmed by 3 bases and J by 3 bases, leaving 12 bases between them. The CDR3 loop is CASSWRGSDTGELFF. Written as DNA, the CDR3 is TGTGCCAGCAGCTGGAGGGGCAGTGACACCGGGGAGCTGTTTTTT.

In its sample, this clonotype was seen many times. The rearrangement uses TRBV6-5 and TRBJ2-6; D is uncertain. The V end lost 5 bases, the J end lost 0 bases, and 14 bases lay between the germline ends. The CDR3 extends over 17 amino acids. The germline CDR1 and CDR2 sequences are MNHEY and SVGAGI. The CDR3 region has the DNA TGTGCCAGCAGTCCAAGGCCCGTACCCTCTGGGGCCAACGTCCTGACTTTC. Its protein is CASSPRPVPSGANVLTF.

This clonotype was counted between two and nine times. The chain joins TRBV27 to TRBJ2-7; D is perhaps TRBD1 or TRBD2 (6 bases each). The germline gives CDR1 MNHEY, CDR2 SMNVEV (reference sequence). The V end was cut by 6 bases, the J end by 4 bases, with 13 bases between. The CDR3 is 13 amino acids. Written as DNA, the CDR3 is TGTGCCAGCAGGGGCCAGGGGAGGTACGAGCAGTACTTC. Translating gives CASRGQGRYEQYF.

The sample holds many counts of this clonotype. The CDR3 loop is CASSTTQGTGGSQPQHF. The CDR3, as DNA: TGTGCCAGCAGCACAACTCAGGGAACGGGTGGTAGTCAGCCCCAGCATTTT. The V gene is TRBV12-3 or TRBV12-4, the J gene TRBJ1-5; possible D gene TRBD1, 5 bases. The CDR3 spans 17 residues. V was cut by 6 bases and J by 6 bases, with 24 bases left in between.

This clonotype has more than one count but fewer than ten. The V gene is TRBV15, the J gene TRBJ2-3, with D tentatively TRBD1 (6 bases). Germline V gene lookup returns CDR1 LNHNV and CDR2 YYDKDF (reference sequence). The CDR3 runs 13 residues. V lost 8 bases and J 1 base, leaving 10 bases between the germline ends. CDR3 amino acids: CATGGAGTDTQYF. CDR3 DNA: TGTGCCACCGGGGGCGCTGGCACAGATACGCAGTATTTT.

This clonotype was seen a few times. The chain couples TRBV20-1 to TRBJ1-6; 8 bases map to TRBD1. V lost 0 bases, J lost 5 bases, and 0 bases stayed unmatched. The germline V gene has CDR1 DFQATT and CDR2 SNEGSKA (reference sequence). CDR3 length equals 14 residues. The CDR3 here is CSAREDRDNSPLHF. The CDR3, as DNA: TGCAGTGCTAGAGAGGACAGGGATAATTCACCCCTCCACTTT.

As concerns this clonotype: Given a much more abundant clone one base away, this may be a read error. This rearrangement joins TRBV3-1 to TRBJ2-3, with D possibly called TRBD1 or TRBD2 (5 bases each). The CDR3 totals 14 residues. Germline loops: CDR1 LGHDT, CDR2 YNNKEL (reference sequence). The CDR3 DNA is TGTGCCAGCAGCCTTTCAGGGAGCACATATACGCAGTATTTT. This translates into CASSLSGSTYTQYF.

This clonotype appeared a few times. The chain is built from TRBV24-1 and TRBJ2-1; tentative D call: TRBD1 (6 bases). The germline CDR1 and CDR2 sequences are KGHDR and SFDVKD. This CDR3 spans 19 amino acids. The V end lost 4 bases, the J end lost 0 bases, and 21 bases lay between the germline ends. The CDR3 region has the DNA TGTGCCACCAGTGAAGTCCTGAACAGGGCCTCGAGCTCCTACAATGAGCAGTTCTTC. This codes for CATSEVLNRASSSYNEQFF.

V and J are TRBV7-2 and TRBJ2-1; maybe TRBD2 (7 bases). The CDR3 totals 14 residues. Deletions cut 5 bases from V and 7 bases from J, with 15 bases between. Germline V gene sequence: CDR1 SGHTA, CDR2 FQGNSA. The CDR3 bases are TGTGCCAGCAGCCCTCCGGGGGGCTGGAATGAGCAGTTCTTC. Amino acids: CASSPPGGWNEQFF.

This clonotype was seen many times. The gene calls are TRBV14 and TRBJ2-3; D not certain. The CDR3 spans 14 residues. The V gene lost 4 bases and the J gene lost 1 base, with 9 bases spanning the gap. Germline V gene data show CDR1 as SGHDN and CDR2 as FVKESK. The CDR3 spells CASSRLIGTDTQYF. The CDR3, as DNA: TGTGCCAGCAGCCGCCTGATAGGCACAGATACGCAGTATTTT.

This clonotype was recorded at least ten times. The V call is TRBV29-1, the J call TRBJ2-3; D might be TRBD1 or TRBD2, each matching 5 bases. The V end was cut by 3 bases, the J end by 4 bases, with 11 bases between. The CDR3 spans 13 residues. The germline V gene encodes CDR1 SQVTM and CDR2 ANQGSEA. As DNA, the CDR3 is TGCAGCGTTGAGACCCGAGGGGCAGATACGCAGTATTTT. Translated, it gives CSVETRGADTQYF.

This clonotype was observed many times. The chain links TRBV5-5 to TRBJ2-1; 11 nucleotides agree with TRBD1. J was trimmed by 3 bases and V by 4 bases; bases with no gene match: 3. This CDR3 has 15 amino acids. Looked up from germline, CDR1 is SGHKS and CDR2 is YYEKEE (reference sequence). In DNA form, the CDR3 reads TGTGCCAGCAGCATGGGACAGGGGGACTACAATGAGCAGTTCTTC. Translated: CASSMGQGDYNEQFF.

This clonotype has more than one count but fewer than ten. The CDR3 sequence: CASSFGATNEKLFF. CDR3 nucleotides: TGTGCCAGTAGTTTCGGTGCAACTAATGAAAAACTGTTTTTT. The chain employs TRBV19 and TRBJ1-4; D is unclear. CDR1 is LNHDA and CDR2 is SQIVND in the germline V gene (reference sequence). The CDR3 has 14 residues. Deletions cut 5 bases from V and 0 bases from J, with 7 bases between.

The V call is TRBV11-2, the J call TRBJ1-1, with D hard to call. V was trimmed by 5 bases and J by 3 bases, leaving 10 bases between them. CDR1 and CDR2 from the germline V gene are SGHAT and FQNNGV. This CDR3 spans 13 amino acids. The CDR3 loop is CASSRRGDTEAFF. The CDR3 region has the DNA TGTGCCAGCAGCCGCCGCGGGGACACTGAAGCTTTCTTT. The full variable domain, in which reference TRBV11-2 and TRBJ1-1 provide the parts outside the CDR3, is EAGVAQSPRYKIIEKRQSVAFWCNPISGHATLYWYQQILGQGPKLLIQFQNNGVVDDSQLPKDRFSAERLKGVDSTLKIQPAKLEDSAVYLCASSRRGDTEAFFGQGTRLTVV.